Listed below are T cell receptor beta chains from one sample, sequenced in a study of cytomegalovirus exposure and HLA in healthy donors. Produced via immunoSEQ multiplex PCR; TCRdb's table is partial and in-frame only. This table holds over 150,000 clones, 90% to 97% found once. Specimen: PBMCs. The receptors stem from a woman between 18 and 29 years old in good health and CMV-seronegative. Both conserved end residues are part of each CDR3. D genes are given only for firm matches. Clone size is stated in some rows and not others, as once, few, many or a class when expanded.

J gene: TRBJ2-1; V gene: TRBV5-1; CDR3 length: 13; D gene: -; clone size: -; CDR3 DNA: TGCGCCAGCAGCTTGGCCGGGAGTAATGAGCAGTTCTTC; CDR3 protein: CASSLAGSNEQFF
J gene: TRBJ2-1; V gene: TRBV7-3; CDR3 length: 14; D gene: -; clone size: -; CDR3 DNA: TGTGCCAGCAGCTTAAGGGCTAGCATCGATGAGCAGTTCTTC; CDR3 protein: CASSLRASIDEQFF
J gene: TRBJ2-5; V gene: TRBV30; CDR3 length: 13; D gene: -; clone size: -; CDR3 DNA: TGTGCCTGGAGTGTACAAGTACAAGAGACCCAGTACTTC; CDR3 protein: CAWSVQVQETQYF
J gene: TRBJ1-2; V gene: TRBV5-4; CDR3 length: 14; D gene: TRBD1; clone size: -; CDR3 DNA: TGTGCCAGCAGACCCACGGGGACAGGGAGTGGCTACACCTTC; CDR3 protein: CASRPTGTGSGYTF
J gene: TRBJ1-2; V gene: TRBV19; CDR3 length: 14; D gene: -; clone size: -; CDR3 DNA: TGTGCCAGTAGTATGGGAGGGATCAACTATGGCTACACCTTC; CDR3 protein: CASSMGGINYGYTF
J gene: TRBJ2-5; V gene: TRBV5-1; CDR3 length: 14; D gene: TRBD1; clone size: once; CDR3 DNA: TGCGCCAGCCGCAGACAGGGGGCCGGGGAGACCCAGTACTTC; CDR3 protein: CASRRQGAGETQYF
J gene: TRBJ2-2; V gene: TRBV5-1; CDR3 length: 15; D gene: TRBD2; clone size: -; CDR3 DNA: TGCGCCAGCAGCTTGGGCAGGGAGGGCACCGGGGAGCTGTTTTTT; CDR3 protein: CASSLGREGTGELFF
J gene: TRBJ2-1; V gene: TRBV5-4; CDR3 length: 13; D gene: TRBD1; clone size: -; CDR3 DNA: TGTGCCAGCAGGTGGCGGACAGGGGATGAGCAGTTCTTC; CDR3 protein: CASRWRTGDEQFF
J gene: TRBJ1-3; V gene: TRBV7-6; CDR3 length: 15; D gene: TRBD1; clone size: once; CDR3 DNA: TGTGCCAGCAGCTCGGGACAGAGCTCTGGAAACACCATATATTTT; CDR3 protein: CASSSGQSSGNTIYF
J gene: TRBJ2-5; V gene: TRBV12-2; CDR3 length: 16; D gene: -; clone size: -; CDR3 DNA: TGTGCAAGTCGCACAAGTCACCTAGAGGGCCAAGAGACCCAGTACTTC; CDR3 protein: CASRTSHLEGQETQYF
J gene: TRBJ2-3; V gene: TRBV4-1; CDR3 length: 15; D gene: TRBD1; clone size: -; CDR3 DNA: TGCGCCAGCAGCCAACCAGGGACAGGGAAGAGTACGCAGTATTTT; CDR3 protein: CASSQPGTGKSTQYF
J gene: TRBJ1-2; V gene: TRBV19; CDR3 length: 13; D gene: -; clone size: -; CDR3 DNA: TGTGCCAGTACCCTCCGTTCCGACTATGGCTACACCTTC; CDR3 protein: CASTLRSDYGYTF